The 17 T cell receptor beta chains in this list originate from one sample, sequenced in a study of blood T cell repertoires in COVID-19. The protocol was immunoSEQ multiplex PCR, while the TCRdb copy is restricted to in-frame clones and leaves out a portion. Of around 300,000 clones detected, about nine tenths appear once; the ten largest clones hold 1.5% to 2%. The sequenced sample was PBMCs or T cells enriched from blood (not recorded which). The receptors were sampled from a woman in her thirties or forties who had recovered from COVID-19.

This chain connects TRBV6-6 to TRBJ2-3; D unresolved. The CDR3 spans 11 residues. Germline CDR1 and CDR2: MNHNY and SVGAGI (reference sequence). V was trimmed by 3 bases and J by 6 bases, leaving 4 bases between them. In nucleotides, the CDR3 is TGTGCCAGCAGTTATTCGGATACGCAGTATTTT. This encodes CASSYSDTQYF.

The V gene is TRBV10-2, the J gene TRBJ2-2; TRBD1 matches at 12 bases. V gave up 8 bases and J gave up 6 bases; unmatched junction bases: 10. Germline V gene data show CDR1 as WSHSY and CDR2 as SAAADI. The length of the CDR3 is 16 residues. CDR3 nucleotide sequence: TGCGCCAGCCATTGGGGGGGACAGGGGGCAGCCGGGGAGCTGTTTTTT. The encoded protein is CASHWGGQGAAGELFF.

The V gene is TRBV2, the J gene TRBJ1-1, with 8 bases aligning to TRBD1. V shed 6 bases, J shed 1 base, and the junction held 4 bases outside the gene matches. CDR1 SNHLY and CDR2 FYNNEI come from the germline V gene. The CDR3 runs 14 residues. CDR3 sequence: CASSNDRGNTEAFF. In DNA form, the CDR3 reads TGTGCCAGCAGCAATGACAGGGGGAACACTGAAGCTTTCTTT.

This rearrangement joins TRBV5-1 to TRBJ1-6; 11 bases map to TRBD1. Germline CDR1 reads SGHRS; CDR2 reads YFSETQ. With 4 bases clipped from V and 2 bases from J, the junction kept 5 bases outside the gene matches. The CDR3 totals 17 residues. CDR3 DNA: TGCGCCAGCAGCCCGGGACAGGGGGGAACCTATAATTCACCCCTCCACTTT. Amino acids: CASSPGQGGTYNSPLHF.

The chain employs TRBV7-2 and TRBJ2-1; 8 bases line up with TRBD2. V shed 2 bases and J 1 base; nucleotides not matched to a gene: 1. In germline, CDR1 is SGHTA, CDR2 FQGNSA. The CDR3 spans 15 residues. CDR3 sequence reads: CASSLSGRSYNEQFF. CDR3 coding DNA: TGTGCCAGCAGCTTAAGCGGGAGATCCTACAATGAGCAGTTCTTC.

The rearrangement links TRBV5-1 to TRBJ1-2; D unclear. Looked up from germline, CDR1 is SGHRS and CDR2 is YFSETQ. The CDR3 consists of 15 residues. V lost 0 bases, J lost 4 bases, and 13 bases lay in between. This CDR3 reads CASSLGHPTTYGYTF. DNA of the CDR3: TGCGCCAGCAGCTTGGGACACCCAACGACCTATGGCTACACCTTC.

The chain carries TRBV19 and TRBJ1-5, with TRBD1 as a possible D gene (5 bases). There are 14 residues in the CDR3. Per the germline V gene, CDR1 is LNHDA and CDR2 is SQIVND (reference sequence). V shed 3 bases and J shed 4 bases, with 10 bases lying between them. Written as DNA, the CDR3 is TGTGCCAGTAGTATCCTTTCAGGGAATCAGCCCCAGCATTTT. Protein sequence: CASSILSGNQPQHF.

The chain links TRBV7-8 to TRBJ2-3, with D uncertain. The ends were cut back, 5 bases at V and 14 bases at J, with 17 bases in the middle. This CDR3 region has 12 residues. Germline V gives CDR1 SGHVS, CDR2 FQNEAQ. The CDR3 DNA reads as TGTGCCAGCAGCCCCCCTGGCGGCACGGTGTATTTT. Its translation: CASSPPGGTVYF.

The chain combines TRBV10-3 with TRBJ1-1; 7 bases map to TRBD1. This CDR3 has 13 amino acids. Losses at the gene ends were 3 bases for V and 4 bases for J; bases not matched to a gene: 2. CDR1 ENHRY and CDR2 SYGVKD come from the germline V gene. In DNA form, the CDR3 reads TGTGCCATCAGTGAACAGGGGACCACTGAAGCTTTCTTT. Amino acid sequence: CAISEQGTTEAFF.

V is TRBV7-3 and J is TRBJ1-6; weak D call: TRBD1 (6 bases). This CDR3 has 16 amino acids. The V and J ends lost 0 bases and 7 bases respectively, with 13 bases between them. CDR1 and CDR2 from the germline V gene are SGHTA and FQGTGA. In nucleotides, the CDR3 is TGTGCCAGCAGCTTAACTGGTTCAAGGGGGAATTCACCCCTCCACTTT. Translating it yields CASSLTGSRGNSPLHF.

The J gene is TRBJ1-2, the V gene TRBV11-2; D is perhaps TRBD1 (6 bases). Per the germline V gene, CDR1 is SGHAT and CDR2 is FQNNGV. Between the trimmed V and J ends, which lost 5 bases and 4 bases, there was a span of 14 bases. The CDR3 is 14 amino acids. The CDR3 region has the DNA TGTGCCAGCAGCCCCTACCGGACAGCCTATGGCTACACCTTC. Its protein product is CASSPYRTAYGYTF. Full variable domain (remainder filled in from reference TRBV11-2 and TRBJ1-2): EAGVAQSPRYKIIEKRQSVAFWCNPISGHATLYWYQQILGQGPKLLIQFQNNGVVDDSQLPKDRFSAERLKGVDSTLKIQPAKLEDSAVYLCASSPYRTAYGYTFGSGTRLTVV.

The V gene is TRBV19, the J gene TRBJ2-5, with D possibly matching TRBD1 (5 bases). Looked up from germline, CDR1 is LNHDA and CDR2 is SQIVND (reference sequence). The germline V and J ends were trimmed by 3 bases and 4 bases, with 9 bases remaining between them. This CDR3 spans 13 amino acids. CDR3 DNA: TGTGCCAGTAGTATGGGGCGTAGAGAGACCCAGTACTTC. As protein: CASSMGRRETQYF.

This sequence joins TRBV29-1 and TRBJ2-1, with D perhaps TRBD1 (6 bases). CDR1 and CDR2 (germline): SQVTM, ANQGSEA. The CDR3 has 14 residues. The V end was cut by 6 bases, the J end by 5 bases, with 17 bases between. The DNA of the CDR3 is TGCAGCGTGGCTGGCAGGGGAAGAAACAATGAGCAGTTCTTC. Its translation is CSVAGRGRNNEQFF.

The chain employs TRBV29-1 and TRBJ1-1; D remains ambiguous. V lost 7 bases and J 5 bases, leaving 8 bases between the germline ends. Germline V gene data show CDR1 as SQVTM and CDR2 as ANQGSEA. This CDR3 region has 10 residues. The DNA for the CDR3 is TGCAGCGCCCAGAGGACTGAAGCTTTCTTT. Protein sequence: CSAQRTEAFF.

This chain joins TRBV1 and TRBJ2-3; the table assigns TRBD2, which was not confirmed against the DNA. TRBV1 is designated a pseudogene. CDR3 size: 18 residues. The CDR3 nucleotides read TGCACCAGCAGCCAAGATCAACCAGCGGGGGCGGGCACAGATACGCAGTATTTT. Amino acids: CTSSQDQPAGAGTDTQYF.

V and J are TRBV7-2 and TRBJ2-1; TRBD2 agrees at 9 bases. Germline CDR1 is SGHTA and CDR2 is FQGNSA. Trimming cost V 3 bases and J 4 bases; bases outside gene matches: 4. The CDR3 extends over 15 amino acids. CDR3 DNA: TGTGCCAGCAGCTTTCGCGGGGGGGCGTACAATGAGCAGTTCTTC. Its protein is CASSFRGGAYNEQFF.

The gene calls are TRBV6-5 and TRBJ1-5; D may be TRBD1 (6 bases). Per the germline V gene, CDR1 is MNHEY and CDR2 is SVGAGI. Trimming stripped 6 bases from V and 2 bases from J, with 11 bases between. The CDR3 totals 14 residues. The CDR3 is CASREDSGNQPQHF. The CDR3 DNA follows: TGTGCCAGCAGAGAGGACAGCGGCAATCAGCCCCAGCATTTT.